This TCR beta chain was observed in a study of blood T cell repertoires in COVID-19. Germline V CDR1 and CDR2: LNHDA, SQIVND (reference sequence). The CDR3 covers 16 residues. The V segment lost 6 bases and the J segment 8 bases; nucleotides outside the gene matches: 12. Sequenced by immunoSEQ multiplex PCR; TCRdb stores in-frame clones only, minus some. The sample has 250,000 to 400,000 clones, approximately 88% seen once. This TCR was sampled from a woman between 25 and 40 years old with COVID-19, enrolled during active disease. V and J are TRBV19 and TRBJ1-4, with 10 bases lining up with TRBD1. Specimen: peripheral blood. The DNA for the CDR3 is TGTGCCAGTAGCACCACCGACAGGGGGCTGCGGGAAAAACTGTTTTTT. Residues: CASSTTDRGLREKLFF.